The clone carrying this T cell receptor beta chain was found many times. Its antigen is undetermined. The data were obtained in a study of spatial heterogeneity in lung cancer. General study results and limits: The study found ubiquitous expanded tumor TCRs in blood more at resection than follow-up.

The time point was: sample taken at primary tumor resection. Donation came from over 60 patients with untreated early-stage non-small cell lung cancer. The sequenced material consisted of unsorted whole RNA from tumor, nontumor lung or frozen PBMC. Germline V gene lookup returns CDR1 SEHNR and CDR2 FQNEAQ (reference sequence). Trimming removed 2 bases from V and 5 bases from J; junction bases left unmatched: 13. This CDR3 is built from 17 residues. Each CDR3 protein is one row after TCRdb ran MiXCR on the 5' RACE reads. The sample carries more than 30,000 distinct CDR3 sequences, 5% to 6.5% recorded once.

The rearrangement joins TRBV7-9 to TRBJ2-3; TRBD2 matches at 7 bases. The source is a female donor with early-stage non-small cell lung cancer. Sequenced here: PBMCs, sampled at surgery. Here the CDR3 reads CASSLLAGDYKGDTQYF. The DNA for the CDR3 is TGTGCCAGCAGCTTACTCGCGGGGGATTATAAAGGAGATACGCAGTATTTT. The full variable domain, its missing parts supplied by reference TRBV7-9 and TRBJ2-3, is DTGVSQNPRHKITKRGQNVTFRCDPISEHNRLYWYRQTLGQGPEFLTYFQNEAQLEKSRLLSDRFSAERPKGSFSTLEIQRTEQGDSAMYLCASSLLAGDYKGDTQYFGPGTRLTVL.